Described below is a single TCR beta chain sequence and its context. This record belongs to a study of blood T cell repertoires in COVID-19. Study-level information: The United States, Italy and Spain supplied acute and convalescent COVID-19 samples.

Recovered status applied to Cohort 3 donors who had two consecutive negative PCRs. It also applied to those with clearance or with symptom resolution. As handled by the study authors: Estimation of nucleated cell counts relied on the amplification of reference gene primers. The table came from immunoSEQ multiplex PCR; TCRdb's copy has only in-frame clones and leaves some out. That table supplies the V and J calls and clone size; D and trimming were determined from the DNA. The sample has fewer than 350,000 clones; 85% are singletons. The receptor's source is a woman between 45 and 65 years old who had recovered from COVID-19. The sequencing input was PBMCs or T cells enriched from blood (not recorded which).

CDR3 nucleotide sequence: TGTGCCAGCAGTCGACTAGCCGAAAAGACCCAGTACTTC. Residues: CASSRLAEKTQYF. The chain is built from TRBV11-2 and TRBJ2-5; 7 nucleotides align to TRBD2. Germline lookup yields CDR1 SGHAT and CDR2 FQNNGV. J was trimmed by 6 bases and V by 6 bases; bases with no gene match: 7. The CDR3 is 13 amino acids.